This T cell receptor (beta chain) was identified during a study of vaccination and CD4 T cells after COVID-19. Study summary: By nasal swab PCR, the convalescent patients were SARS-CoV-2 positive, with fewer than 10 mild cases and one severe. Six men and four women formed the convalescents, two being Hispanic. A median of approximately 96 days (range 35 to 161) separated diagnosis from post-COVID sampling.

TCRdb analysed the PCR reads with MiXCR anew, one entry per CDR3 protein. The table shows about 14,000 distinct CDR3 sequences, with more than 55% occurring only once. This specimen was CD4+ T cells from blood, taken after SARS-CoV-2 vaccination. This TCR derives from a human donor who had recovered from COVID-19.

The CDR3 sequence: CASSESGTGELFF. The CDR3 DNA sequence: TGCGCCAGCAGTGAGTCAGGGACCGGGGAGCTGTTTTTT. The chain has TRBV10-1 and TRBJ2-2, with unresolved D. Germline assignment: CDR1 WNHNN and CDR2 SYGVQD (reference sequence). The CDR3 contains 13 residues. V was clipped by 0 bases and J by 5 bases, with 4 bases between them.